A selection of T cell receptor beta chains follows, all from one sample in a study of shared clonotypes between healthy human individuals. Sequenced by immunoSEQ multiplex PCR; TCRdb stores in-frame clones only, minus some. In the table there are nearly 750,000 clones, 55% to 80% of which are singletons. What was sequenced was memory CD4+ T cells sorted from blood. The receptors stem from a woman aged 25 to 39 in good health. The CDR3 runs from the conserved cysteine through the conserved F or W. Clone size is not always given. Where it is, it says once, few, many or a class for expanded clones.

len,v_gene,abundance,j_gene,CDR3aa
15,TRBV2,-,TRBJ1-2,CASRAGDFTNYGYTF
14,TRBV11-2,few,TRBJ2-7,CASSLARDDYEQYF
13,TRBV5-5,-,TRBJ2-7,CASSSRWGHEQYF
12,TRBV7-9,-,TRBJ2-1,CASSLEGGQQFF
15,TRBV11-2,-,TRBJ2-5,CASSRGTSGGETQYF
15,TRBV11-2,-,TRBJ2-1,CASSSRGDRYNEQFF
15,TRBV5-1,-,TRBJ2-5,CATNDGAGSQETQYF
15,TRBV6-5,once,TRBJ2-1,CASSYRRGRDNEQFF
17,TRBV7-6,few,TRBJ2-2,CASSLVPSGTYTGELFF
16,TRBV4-1,-,TRBJ1-1,CASSQARRPLNTEAFF
13,TRBV28,-,TRBJ2-7,CASRGRGAYEQYF
13,TRBV27,-,TRBJ1-3,CASSPSGGNTIYF
15,TRBV18,-,TRBJ1-5,CASSPDSHSNQPQHF
12,TRBV5-1,-,TRBJ2-7,CASSWGYGEQYF
13,TRBV28,-,TRBJ1-5,CATNDRGNQPQHF
16,TRBV18,-,TRBJ2-7,CASSPRGEGISYEQYF
13,TRBV6-1,few,TRBJ1-3,CASQTGEGNTIYF
13,TRBV29-1,few,TRBJ1-1,CSATGQANTEAFF
13,TRBV4-1,-,TRBJ1-2,CASSQDRITGQTF
15,TRBV9,-,TRBJ1-1,CASSVEPLSNTEAFF
15,TRBV5-6,-,TRBJ1-1,CASSLAWTGSTEAFF
14,TRBV5-1,once,TRBJ2-5,CASSFGTGDETQYF
15,TRBV19,-,TRBJ1-1,CASSIVGTGGIEAFF
15,TRBV5-1,-,TRBJ1-3,CASSLGGAGRYTIYF
14,TRBV9,-,TRBJ2-5,CASSVAGTQETQYF
14,TRBV5-4,many,TRBJ2-4,CASSQDRASGIQYF
13,TRBV6-9,-,TRBJ2-2,CASSPWTEGELFF
13,TRBV9,-,TRBJ1-1,CASSVRGQGEAFF
18,TRBV7-2,few,TRBJ2-1,CASSLGGLAGVGYNEQFF
13,TRBV19,few,TRBJ1-2,CASNPREYYGYTF
16,TRBV5-1,-,TRBJ2-1,CASSLAYGTTINEQFF
17,TRBV18,few,TRBJ2-1,CASSPGLGSGNYNEQFF
15,TRBV19,-,TRBJ2-1,CASSPRERGLDEQFF
15,TRBV15,-,TRBJ2-1,CATSREAGGPSEQFF
14,TRBV28,-,TRBJ2-1,CASSLPAGVNEQFF
14,TRBV28,-,TRBJ1-4,CASRPDRVYEKLFF
14,TRBV27,-,TRBJ2-7,CASSFNRGPYEQYF
15,TRBV7-3,-,TRBJ2-3,CASGMMGGSTDTQYF
15,TRBV6-6,-,TRBJ1-2,CASSPGPGVRYGYTF
14,TRBV6-5,-,TRBJ2-7,CASRRDSPAFEQYF
15,TRBV6-6,once,TRBJ2-3,CASSYSGKATDTQYF
14,TRBV28,-,TRBJ1-4,CASSLGGANEKLFF
15,TRBV7-2,once,TRBJ2-3,CASSLAGGPADTQYF
12,TRBV11-2,few,TRBJ1-3,CASSSGGNTIYF
11,TRBV7-6,-,TRBJ1-2,CASGDRGGYTF
15,TRBV6-1,-,TRBJ2-2,CASPTGQGLTGELFF
13,TRBV6-6,-,TRBJ1-1,CASSPGLNTEAFF
12,TRBV5-8,few,TRBJ1-1,CASSFMDTEAFF
17,TRBV28,-,TRBJ1-3,CASRLGRTASSGNTIYF
20,TRBV6-1,-,TRBJ2-7,CASSGPSGGSLAGEVGEQYF
16,TRBV6-1,few,TRBJ1-2,CASSEGGNSRIGGYTF
16,TRBV19,few,TRBJ1-2,CASSKDRGARDYGYTF
14,TRBV28,-,TRBJ1-1,CASSLGQGRTEAFF
14,TRBV6-1,few,TRBJ1-5,CASSEGTSNQPQHF
12,TRBV7-6,-,TRBJ2-1,CASSLGGGEQFF
15,TRBV6-1,-,TRBJ2-7,CASRVGTSGTYEQYF
15,TRBV19,-,TRBJ2-7,CASSTTGAGGLEQYF
15,TRBV1,-,TRBJ2-7,CTSSQDLKGDYEQYF
14,TRBV7-2,-,TRBJ1-2,CASSVHRVNYGYTF